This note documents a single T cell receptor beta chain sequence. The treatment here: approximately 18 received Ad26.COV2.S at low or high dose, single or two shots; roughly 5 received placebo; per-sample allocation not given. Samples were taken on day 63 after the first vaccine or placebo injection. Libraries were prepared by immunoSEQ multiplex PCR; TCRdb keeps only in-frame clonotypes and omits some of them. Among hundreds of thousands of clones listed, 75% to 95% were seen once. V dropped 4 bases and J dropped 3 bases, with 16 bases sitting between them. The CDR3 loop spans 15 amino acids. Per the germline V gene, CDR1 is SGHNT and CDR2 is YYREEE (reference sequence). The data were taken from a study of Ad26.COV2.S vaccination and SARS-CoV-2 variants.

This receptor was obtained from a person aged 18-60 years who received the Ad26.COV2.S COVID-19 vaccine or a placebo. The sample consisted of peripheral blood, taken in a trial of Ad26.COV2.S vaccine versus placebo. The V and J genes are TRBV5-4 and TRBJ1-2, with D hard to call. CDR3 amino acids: CASSPRTLGHYGYTF. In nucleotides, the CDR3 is TGTGCCAGCAGCCCCCGGACTCTCGGCCACTATGGCTACACCTTC.